These 30 T cell receptor beta chains were sequenced from one sample in a study of cytomegalovirus exposure and HLA in healthy donors. With 60 Vbeta and 13 Jbeta primers, the PCR was carried out. Clones were read by immunoSEQ multiplex PCR, and TCRdb kept only the in-frame ones, dropping some. The sample lists about 160,000 clones; 70% were seen once. Sample: PBMCs. These receptors were obtained from a man aged 18 to 29 in good health and CMV-seropositive.

The chain carries TRBV4-2 and TRBJ1-5; TRBD1 is a possible D gene (5 bases). Trimming left V 2 bases short and J 6 bases short, with 14 bases between. CDR1 LGHNA and CDR2 YNFKEQ come from the germline V gene. The CDR3 is made up of 15 amino acids. The CDR3 loop reads CASSQSQGWSQPQHF. CDR3 nucleotide sequence: TGTGCCAGCAGCCAATCGCAGGGTTGGAGTCAGCCCCAGCATTTT.

V gene TRBV10-3 combines with J gene TRBJ1-1, with D unresolved. The germline CDR1 and CDR2 sequences are ENHRY and SYGVKD. V lost 7 bases, J lost 8 bases, and 20 bases lay in between. The CDR3 loop spans 14 amino acids. The CDR3 bases are TGTGCCATCACCCCGAACCCTTTATCTACCGAAGCTTTCTTT. Translation gives CAITPNPLSTEAFF.

This clone was counted a few times. The CDR3 spells CASSETGEGQPQHF. The CDR3 DNA follows: TGTGCCAGCAGTGAGACAGGGGAAGGGCAGCCCCAGCATTTT. This rearrangement joins TRBV2 to TRBJ1-5, with 8 positions matching TRBD1. Per the germline V gene, CDR1 is SNHLY and CDR2 is FYNNEI. This CDR3 is built from 14 residues. After removal of 3 bases from V and 7 bases from J, the junction contained 5 bases not matched to a gene.

The chain carries TRBV6-5 and TRBJ1-1; D ambiguous. Per the germline V gene, CDR1 is MNHEY and CDR2 is SVGAGI. The CDR3 consists of 15 residues. Trimming removed 0 bases from V and 7 bases from J, with 15 bases in between. CDR3 amino acids: CASSYSKGSGGEAFF. In nucleotides, the CDR3 is TGTGCCAGCAGTTACTCGAAAGGATCTGGAGGTGAAGCTTTCTTT.

V is TRBV30 and J is TRBJ1-6; TRBD1 aligns across 7 bases. The length of the CDR3 is 11 residues. Germline V gene sequence: CDR1 GTSNPN, CDR2 SVGIG (reference sequence). Unmatched junction bases numbered 2, after V lost 5 bases and J lost 10 bases. The chain's CDR3 is CAWDRESPLHF. DNA of the CDR3: TGTGCCTGGGACAGGGAGTCACCCCTCCACTTT. The full variable domain, with the rest looked up from reference TRBV30 and TRBJ1-6, is SQTIHQWPATLVQPVGSPLSLECTVEGTSNPNLYWYRQAAGRGLQLLFYSVGIGQISSEVPQNLSASRPQDRQFILSSKKLLLSDSGFYLCAWDRESPLHFGNGTRLTVT.

The chain has TRBV21-1 and TRBJ2-3; the table's D gene call, TRBD2, was not cross checked with the DNA. TRBV21-1 is a pseudogene locus. This CDR3 is 18 amino acids long. The CDR3 reads CASSKVEVASCSTDTQYF. The CDR3 DNA follows: TGTGCCAGCAGCAAAGTGGAGGTCGCTAGCTGCTCCACAGATACGCAGTATTTT.

V gene TRBV5-1 combines with J gene TRBJ2-3; D ambiguous. From germline, CDR1 is SGHRS and CDR2 YFSETQ. Trimming left V 1 base short and J 2 bases short, with 8 bases between. CDR3 length: 14 amino acids. The CDR3 spells CASSLLGYTDTQYF. Here the CDR3 DNA reads TGCGCCAGCAGCTTGCTAGGATACACAGATACGCAGTATTTT.

The sample holds one count of this clone. The chain employs TRBV5-4 and TRBJ1-1; D possibly corresponds to TRBD1 (6 bases). CDR1 is SGHNT, CDR2 YYREEE, per germline (reference sequence). CDR3 length equals 15 residues. This CDR3 is CAIRRGGGVNTEAFF. Here the CDR3 DNA reads TGTGCGATAAGACGAGGGGGGGGCGTGAACACTGAAGCTTTCTTT.

In the case of this clone: The identical CDR3 is also encoded by other nucleotide sequences in the sample. V gene TRBV11-3 combines with J gene TRBJ2-5; no clear D gene. The CDR3 covers 12 residues. Per the germline V gene, CDR1 is SGHNT and CDR2 is YENEEA. V lost 0 bases and J lost 5, with 4 bases in between. CDR3 amino acids: CASSLDSETQYF. The CDR3 DNA reads TGTGCCAGCAGCTTAGATTCGGAGACCCAGTACTTC.

The CDR3 sequence: CASSLPDFNEQFF. The CDR3 DNA sequence: TGTGCCAGCAGCTTACCAGATTTCAATGAGCAGTTCTTC. The chain couples TRBV7-8 to TRBJ2-1; D not resolved. Germline-derived CDR1 and CDR2 are SGHVS and FQNEAQ. The CDR3 is 13 amino acids. Trimming left V 2 bases short and J 6 bases short, with 8 bases between.

The chain combines TRBV7-9 with TRBJ2-1, with 7 bases that match TRBD1. This CDR3 is 17 amino acids long. Trimming at V came to 2 bases and at J to 4 bases, leaving 11 bases not matched to a gene. Looked up from germline, CDR1 is SEHNR and CDR2 is FQNEAQ (reference sequence). The DNA of the CDR3 is TGTGCCAGCAGCTTAAAGATTGGACAGGCCGCTTACAATGAGCAGTTCTTC. Protein: CASSLKIGQAAYNEQFF.

The V and J genes are TRBV10-3 and TRBJ1-6, with 7 bases fitting TRBD1. Germline V gene sequence: CDR1 ENHRY, CDR2 SYGVKD. The CDR3 length is 14 residues. Trimming at V came to 5 bases and at J to 7 bases, leaving 5 bases not matched to a gene. Written as DNA, the CDR3 is TGTGCCATCAGTAGACAGGGAAGGAATTCACCCCTCCACTTT. This gives the protein CAISRQGRNSPLHF.

This rearrangement joins TRBV21-1 to TRBJ1-1; the table names TRBD1, a call not compared with the DNA. TRBV21-1 is a listed pseudogene. The CDR3 length is 17 residues. The CDR3 reads CASSKRTGGILDTEAFF. The CDR3 region has the DNA TGTGCCAGCAGCAAAAGGACAGGGGGCATACTGGACACTGAAGCTTTCTTT.

This clone came up once. The gene calls are TRBV15 and TRBJ2-7, with D uncertain. The V and J ends lost 0 bases and 3 bases respectively, with 9 bases between them. CDR3 size: 14 residues. The germline gives CDR1 LNHNV, CDR2 YYDKDF (reference sequence). DNA for the CDR3: TGTGCCACCAGCAGAGATGAAGCCCACTACGAGCAGTACGTC. This codes for CATSRDEAHYEQYV.

The table lists this clone with a count of one. The rearrangement joins TRBV5-1 to TRBJ2-7, with TRBD1 identical over 10 bases. The germline V gene has CDR1 SGHRS and CDR2 YFSETQ. The CDR3 spans 15 residues. The junction had 2 bases not matched to a gene; V was cut back by 0 bases and J by 2 bases. The CDR3 nucleotides read TGCGCCAGCAGCTTGGGACAGGGGGCAACCTACGAGCAGTACGTC. Translating it yields CASSLGQGATYEQYV.

The CDR3 nucleotides are TGCGCCAGCAGCCAAGCCCACATGACAGTATTACAAGAGACCCAGTACTTC. Translating gives CASSQAHMTVLQETQYF. The chain carries TRBV4-1 and TRBJ2-5; D is perhaps TRBD1 (5 bases). The ends were cut back, 1 base at V and 2 bases at J, with 17 bases in the middle. This CDR3 has 17 amino acids. Germline V gives CDR1 MGHRA, CDR2 YSYEKL.

The chain joins TRBV11-1 to TRBJ2-3, with 9 bases lining up with TRBD1. This CDR3 spans 14 amino acids. CDR1 and CDR2 (germline): SGHAT, FQDESV (reference sequence). V trimming: 1 base; J trimming: 6 bases; junction bases outside the gene matches: 2. CDR3 region: CASSLDRGPDTQYF. The CDR3 DNA sequence: TGTGCCAGCAGCTTAGACAGGGGGCCGGATACGCAGTATTTT. Full variable domain (remainder filled in from reference TRBV11-1 and TRBJ2-3): EAEVAQSPRYKITEKSQAVAFWCDPISGHATLYWYRQILGQGPELLVQFQDESVVDDSQLPKDRFSAERLKGVDSTLKIQPAELGDSAMYLCASSLDRGPDTQYFGPGTRLTVL.

V and J are TRBV7-3 and TRBJ2-5; a possible D gene is TRBD2 (6 bases). Germline loops: CDR1 SGHTA, CDR2 FQGTGA. V was trimmed by 3 bases and J by 5 bases, leaving 13 bases between them. The CDR3 extends over 14 amino acids. In DNA, the CDR3 is TGTGCCAGCAGCTTGGGAGGCTCTCTCGAGACCCAGTACTTC. Translating gives CASSLGGSLETQYF.

The chain recombines TRBV19 with TRBJ1-1, with D possibly matching TRBD1 (6 bases). Germline CDR1 LNHDA, CDR2 SQIVND (reference sequence). Deletions cut 2 bases from V and 1 base from J, with 14 bases between. The CDR3 loop spans 16 amino acids. The CDR3 DNA is TGTGCCAGTAGTATAAGAGGGGCAGGGGCGAACACTGAAGCTTTCTTT. The encoded protein is CASSIRGAGANTEAFF. The full variable domain, rest sourced from reference TRBV19 and TRBJ1-1, is DGGITQSPKYLFRKEGQNVTLSCEQNLNHDAMYWYRQDPGQGLRLIYYSQIVNDFQKGDIAEGYSVSREKKESFPLTVTSAQKNPTAFYLCASSIRGAGANTEAFFGQGTRLTVV.

This chain links TRBV5-1 with TRBJ2-7; 11 bases are a match to TRBD2. Trimming took 3 bases from V and 3 from J; bases not matched to a gene: 2. Germline V lookup: CDR1 SGHRS, CDR2 YFSETQ. The CDR3 is 14 residues long. The DNA of the CDR3 is TGCGCCAGCAGCTCCGGGACTAGCGGCTACGAGCAGTACGTC. Its translation is CASSSGTSGYEQYV.

V gene TRBV27 combines with J gene TRBJ1-2, with TRBD1 as a possible D gene (5 bases). Trimming shortened V by 5 bases and J by 2 bases, and 18 bases separated the two germline ends. Germline CDR1 and CDR2: MNHEY and SMNVEV (reference sequence). This CDR3 has 16 amino acids. CDR3 protein: CASSRGRGVSNYGYTF. For the CDR3, the DNA is TGTGCCAGCAGTCGGGGGAGGGGTGTTAGCAACTATGGCTACACCTTC.

The rearrangement joins TRBV11-3 to TRBJ2-7; TRBD1 agrees at 10 bases. CDR1 and CDR2 from the germline V gene are SGHNT and YENEEA. The CDR3 runs 15 residues. V lost 5 bases to trimming and J lost 5 bases; unmatched junction nucleotides: 9. The CDR3 DNA sequence: TGTGCCAGCAGCCGATCGCCGGGACAGGGGAACGAGCAGTACGTC. This codes for CASSRSPGQGNEQYV.

The rearrangement uses TRBV19 and TRBJ1-1; 10 bases line up with TRBD1. The CDR3 loop spans 15 amino acids. The V and J ends lost 5 bases and 5 bases, in that order; junction bases with no gene match: 8. The V gene's germline CDR1 is LNHDA and CDR2 SQIVND (reference sequence). CDR3 in amino acids: CASSFGGQGITEAFF. The CDR3, as DNA: TGTGCCAGTAGTTTTGGGGGACAGGGGATTACTGAAGCTTTCTTT.

V gene TRBV2 combines with J gene TRBJ2-4; 8 bases match TRBD1. Losses at the gene ends were 7 bases for V and 5 bases for J; bases not matched to a gene: 10. The CDR3 sequence is 15 residues long. Germline V gene lookup returns CDR1 SNHLY and CDR2 FYNNEI. CDR3 residues: CASIGPGRGQNIQYF. The CDR3 DNA reads as TGTGCCAGCATCGGCCCTGGCAGGGGGCAAAACATTCAGTACTTC.

This clone was seen more than once but under ten times. The chain has TRBV19 and TRBJ1-2, with D perhaps TRBD1 (6 bases). V was shortened by 2 bases and J by 8 bases, with 12 bases between the two germline ends. Germline V CDR1 and CDR2: LNHDA, SQIVND (reference sequence). CDR3 length equals 13 residues. CDR3 residues: CASSIRGAEGYTF. The CDR3 DNA follows: TGTGCCAGTAGTATACGGGGGGCAGAAGGCTACACCTTC.

Concerning this clone itself: At one of its ends the junction is not consistent with the germline gene, which may arise from a read error. The J gene is TRBJ1-1, the V gene TRBV19, with a tentative D call TRBD1 (5 bases). CDR3 length: 17 residues. Germline loops: CDR1 LNHDA, CDR2 SQIVND (reference sequence). Written as DNA, the CDR3 is TGTGCCAGTAGTATACGAGTTGTGAGGACATCGAACACTGAAGATTTCTTT. It translates to CASSIRVVRTSNTEDFF.

The rearrangement uses TRBV11-2 and TRBJ2-3; 8 bases map to TRBD2. This CDR3 is 14 amino acids long. Germline loops: CDR1 SGHAT, CDR2 FQNNGV. With V trimmed by 2 bases and J by 8 bases, 6 bases remained unmatched. The CDR3 DNA reads as TGTGCCAGCAGCTTAAGCGGGGGAAGAGGTACGCAGTATTTT. Translating gives CASSLSGGRGTQYF.

The chain carries TRBV9 and TRBJ2-1; 7 bases map to TRBD1. CDR1 SGDLS and CDR2 YYNGEE come from the germline V gene. The CDR3 is made up of 16 amino acids. The ends lost 4 bases at V and 5 bases at J; junction bases unmatched: 12. The CDR3: CASSPREGASHNEQFF. DNA of the CDR3: TGTGCCAGCAGCCCACGTGAGGGGGCTAGCCACAATGAGCAGTTCTTC.

This clone was counted a few times. V and J are TRBV4-1 and TRBJ2-2; TRBD2 agrees at 11 bases. CDR3 length equals 16 residues. J gave up 4 bases and V 4 bases, and 5 bases lay outside the gene matches. The germline V gene encodes CDR1 MGHRA and CDR2 YSYEKL. The CDR3 region has the DNA TGCGCCAGCAGCCCCCGGACTAGCGGGCCCACCGGGGAGCTGTTTTTT. Amino acid sequence: CASSPRTSGPTGELFF.

The rearrangement joins TRBV11-2 to TRBJ2-1; the D gene is possibly TRBD1 (5 bases). The germline V gene encodes CDR1 SGHAT and CDR2 FQNNGV. The CDR3 consists of 15 residues. V lost 1 base, J lost 7 bases, and 14 bases lay in between. The CDR3 DNA reads as TGTGCCAGCAGCTTAGTGCAGGGAAATAGGAATGAGCAGTTCTTC. This encodes CASSLVQGNRNEQFF.